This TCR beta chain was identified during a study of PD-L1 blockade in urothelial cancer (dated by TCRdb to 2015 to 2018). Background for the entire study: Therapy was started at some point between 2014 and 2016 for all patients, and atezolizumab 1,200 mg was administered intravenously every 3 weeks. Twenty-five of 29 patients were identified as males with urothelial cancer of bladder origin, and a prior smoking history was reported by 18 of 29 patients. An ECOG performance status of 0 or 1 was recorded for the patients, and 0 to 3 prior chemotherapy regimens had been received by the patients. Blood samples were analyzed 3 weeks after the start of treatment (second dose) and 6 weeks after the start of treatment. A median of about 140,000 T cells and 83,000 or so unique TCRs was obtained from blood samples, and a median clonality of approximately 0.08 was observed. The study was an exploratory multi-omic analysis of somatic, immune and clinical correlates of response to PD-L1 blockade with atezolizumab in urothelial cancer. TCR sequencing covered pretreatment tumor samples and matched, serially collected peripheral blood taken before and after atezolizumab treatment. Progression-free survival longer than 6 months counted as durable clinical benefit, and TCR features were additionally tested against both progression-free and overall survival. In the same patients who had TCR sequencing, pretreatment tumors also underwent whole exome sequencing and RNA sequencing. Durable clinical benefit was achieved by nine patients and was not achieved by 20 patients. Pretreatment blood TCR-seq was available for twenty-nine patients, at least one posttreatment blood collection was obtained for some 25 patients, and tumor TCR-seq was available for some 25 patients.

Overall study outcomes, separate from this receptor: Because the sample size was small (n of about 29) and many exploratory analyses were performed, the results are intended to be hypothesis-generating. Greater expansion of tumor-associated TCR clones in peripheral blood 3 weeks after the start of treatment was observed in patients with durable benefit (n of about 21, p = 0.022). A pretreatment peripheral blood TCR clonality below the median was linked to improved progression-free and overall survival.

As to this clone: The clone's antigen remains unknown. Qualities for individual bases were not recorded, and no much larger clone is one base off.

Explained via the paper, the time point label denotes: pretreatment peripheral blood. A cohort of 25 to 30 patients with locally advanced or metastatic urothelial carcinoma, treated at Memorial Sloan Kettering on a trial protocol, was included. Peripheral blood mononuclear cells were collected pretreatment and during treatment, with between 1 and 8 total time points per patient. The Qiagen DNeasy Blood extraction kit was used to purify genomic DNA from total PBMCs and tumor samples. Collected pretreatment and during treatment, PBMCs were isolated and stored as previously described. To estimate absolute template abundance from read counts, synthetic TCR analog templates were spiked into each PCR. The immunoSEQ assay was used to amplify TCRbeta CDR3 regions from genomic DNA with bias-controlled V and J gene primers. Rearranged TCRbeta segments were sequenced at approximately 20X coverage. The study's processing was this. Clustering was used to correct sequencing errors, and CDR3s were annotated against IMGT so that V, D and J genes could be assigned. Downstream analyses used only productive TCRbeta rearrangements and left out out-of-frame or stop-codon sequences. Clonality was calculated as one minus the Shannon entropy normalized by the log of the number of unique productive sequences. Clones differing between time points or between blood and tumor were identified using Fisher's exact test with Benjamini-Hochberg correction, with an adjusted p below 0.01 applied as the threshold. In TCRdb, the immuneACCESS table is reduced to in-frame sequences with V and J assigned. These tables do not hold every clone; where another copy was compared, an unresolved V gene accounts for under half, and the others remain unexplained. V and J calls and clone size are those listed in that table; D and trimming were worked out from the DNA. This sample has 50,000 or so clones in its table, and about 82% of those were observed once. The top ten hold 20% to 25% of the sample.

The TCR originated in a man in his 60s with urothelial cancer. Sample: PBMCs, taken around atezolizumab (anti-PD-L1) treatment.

In nucleotides, the sequence is TGCGCCAGCAGCGTAGGTCCCGGGACAGGGGGCCTTAATGAGCAGTTCTTC. Its translation is CASSVGPGTGGLNEQFF. This sequence uses TRBV5-1 and TRBJ2-1, with 12 middle bases fitting TRBD1. Including the terminal cysteine and phenylalanine, the CDR3 comprises 17 residues. The kept DNA is CDR3 alone, 51 bases in frame from the first base. Trimming leaves V shorter by 4 bases and J shorter by 7 bases, with the junction holding 12 bases beyond the gene matches. CDR1 and CDR2, per the germline V gene, are SGHRS and YFSETQ. With all but the CDR3 taken from the reference TRBV5-1 and TRBJ2-1 genes, the full variable domain is: KAGVTQTPRYLIKTRGQQVTLSCSPISGHRSVSWYQQTPGQGLQFLFEYFSETQRNKGNFPGRFSGRQFSNSRSEMNVSTLELGDSALYLCASSVGPGTGGLNEQFFGPGTRLTVL.